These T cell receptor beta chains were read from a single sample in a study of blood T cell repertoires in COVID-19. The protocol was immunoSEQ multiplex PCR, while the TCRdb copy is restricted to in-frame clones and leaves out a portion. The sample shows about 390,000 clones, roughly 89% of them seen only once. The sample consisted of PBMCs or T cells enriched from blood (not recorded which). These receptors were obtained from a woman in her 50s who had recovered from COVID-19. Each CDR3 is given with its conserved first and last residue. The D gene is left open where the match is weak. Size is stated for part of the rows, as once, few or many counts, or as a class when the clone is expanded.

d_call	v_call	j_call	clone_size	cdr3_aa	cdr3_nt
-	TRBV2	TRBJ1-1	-	CASSVREVVSNTEAFF	TGTGCCAGCAGTGTTCGGGAGGTAGTCAGTAACACTGAAGCTTTCTTT
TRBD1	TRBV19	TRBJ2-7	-	CASSPAGQGNYEQYF	TGTGCCAGTAGTCCAGCGGGACAGGGGAACTACGAGCAGTACTTC
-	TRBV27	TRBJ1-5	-	CASRETYGTNNQPQHF	TGTGCCAGCAGAGAAACATACGGGACAAACAATCAGCCCCAGCATTTT
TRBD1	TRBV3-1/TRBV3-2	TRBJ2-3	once	CASSQIEGACTDTQYF	TGTGCCAGCAGCCAGATCGAGGGGGCATGCACAGATACGCAGTATTTT
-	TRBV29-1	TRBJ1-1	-	CSVELGRGAGEAFF	TGCAGCGTTGAACTCGGTCGGGGGGCGGGCGAAGCTTTCTTT
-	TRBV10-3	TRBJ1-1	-	CAISTDTNTEAFF	TGTGCCATCAGTACGGACACGAACACTGAAGCTTTCTTT
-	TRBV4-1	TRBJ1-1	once	CASSPRGGDTEAFF	TGCGCCAGCAGCCCCAGGGGTGGGGATACTGAAGCTTTCTTT
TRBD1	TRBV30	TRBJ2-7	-	CAWSRTGQYEQYF	TGTGCCTGGAGTAGGACAGGGCAGTACGAGCAGTACTTC
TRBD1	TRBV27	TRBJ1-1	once	CASSLLPGGLNTEAFF	TGTGCCAGCAGTTTACTGCCAGGGGGTCTGAACACTGAAGCTTTCTTT
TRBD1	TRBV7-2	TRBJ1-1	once	CASSFFRGGTGTNTEAFF	TGTGCCAGCAGCTTCTTCAGAGGGGGGACAGGGACGAACACTGAAGCTTTCTTT
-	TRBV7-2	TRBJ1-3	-	CASSAVPGGFSGNTIYF	TGTGCCAGCAGCGCCGTGCCCGGGGGTTTCTCTGGAAACACCATATATTTT
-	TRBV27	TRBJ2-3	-	CASSHWGDGTDTQYF	TGTGCCAGCAGCCATTGGGGGGATGGCACAGATACGCAGTATTTT
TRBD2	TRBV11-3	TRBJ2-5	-	CASSRTSGGFETQYF	TGTGCCAGCAGCCGGACTAGCGGGGGGTTCGAGACCCAGTACTTC
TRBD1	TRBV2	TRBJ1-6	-	CARTPDRENSPLHF	TGTGCCAGAACCCCCGACAGGGAGAATTCACCCCTCCACTTT
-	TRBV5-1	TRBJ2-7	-	CASSPAQGYAEQYF	TGCGCCAGCAGCCCCGCCCAGGGGTACGCCGAGCAGTACTTC
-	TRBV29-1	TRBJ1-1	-	CSVDAWDTNTEAFF	TGCAGCGTTGATGCCTGGGACACCAACACTGAAGCTTTCTTT
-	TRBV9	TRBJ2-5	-	CASSVEGLSSETQYF	TGTGCCAGCAGCGTAGAGGGACTGTCATCGGAGACCCAGTACTTC
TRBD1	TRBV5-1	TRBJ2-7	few	CASRYTRDRVYEQYF	TGCGCCAGCAGGTACACCCGGGACAGGGTCTACGAGCAGTACTTC
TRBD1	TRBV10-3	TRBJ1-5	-	CAIGQGNQPQHF	TGTGCCATAGGACAGGGCAATCAGCCCCAGCATTTT
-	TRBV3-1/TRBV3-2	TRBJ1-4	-	CASSQGGGGGVGLFF	TGTGCCAGCAGCCAAGGGGGAGGGGGAGGTGTCGGACTGTTTTTT
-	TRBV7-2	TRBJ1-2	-	CASRSAASIGYTF	TGTGCCAGCAGGTCGGCGGCCTCTATTGGCTACACCTTC
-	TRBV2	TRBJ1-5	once	CASRPGYSNQPQHF	TGTGCCAGCAGACCCGGGTATAGCAATCAGCCCCAGCATTTT
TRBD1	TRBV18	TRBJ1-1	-	CASSPRQGVNTEAFF	TGTGCCAGCTCACCAAGGCAGGGGGTGAACACTGAAGCTTTCTTT
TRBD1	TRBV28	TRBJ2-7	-	CASSFRGRTGTYEQYF	TGTGCCAGCAGTTTCCGGGGTAGGACAGGCACCTACGAGCAGTACTTC
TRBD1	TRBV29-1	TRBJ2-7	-	CSVSYRGRLSYEQYF	TGCAGCGTCAGTTACAGGGGGCGTCTTTCCTACGAGCAGTACTTC
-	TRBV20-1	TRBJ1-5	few	CSASLPRGNQPQHF	TGCAGTGCTAGTCTACCACGCGGCAATCAGCCCCAGCATTTT
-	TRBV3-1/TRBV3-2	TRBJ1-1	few	CASSQLQGNTEAFF	TGTGCCAGCAGCCAATTACAGGGGAACACTGAAGCTTTCTTT
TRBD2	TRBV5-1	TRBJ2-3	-	CASSLGASGATDTQYF	TGCGCCAGCAGCTTGGGGGCTAGCGGGGCCACAGATACGCAGTATTTT
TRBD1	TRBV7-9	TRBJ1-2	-	CASSAGQGDYGYTF	TGTGCCAGCAGCGCGGGACAGGGAGACTATGGCTACACCTTC
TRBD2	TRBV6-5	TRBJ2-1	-	CASSYGLAAYNEQFF	TGTGCCAGCAGTTACGGACTAGCGGCCTACAATGAGCAGTTCTTC
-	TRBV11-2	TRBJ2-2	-	CASSSTYKGNGELFF	TGTGCCAGCAGCTCCACTTATAAGGGGAACGGGGAGCTGTTTTTT
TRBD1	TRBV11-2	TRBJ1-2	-	CASSPIRAGTGYGYTF	TGTGCCAGCAGCCCGATACGCGCCGGGACAGGATATGGCTACACCTTC
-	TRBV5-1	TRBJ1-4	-	CASSLGQGPGEKLFF	TGCGCCAGCAGCTTGGGGCAGGGGCCAGGTGAAAAACTGTTTTTT
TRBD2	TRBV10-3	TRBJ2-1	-	CAISERLAGGLGNEQFF	TGTGCCATCAGTGAGAGACTAGCGGGGGGGCTAGGCAATGAGCAGTTCTTC
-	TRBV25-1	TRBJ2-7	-	CASSDLTGSSYEQYF	TGTGCCAGCAGTGACCTCACAGGGAGCTCCTACGAGCAGTACTTC
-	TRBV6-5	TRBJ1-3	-	CASATGGVSGNTIYF	TGTGCCAGCGCCACGGGAGGTGTTTCCGGAAACACCATATATTTT
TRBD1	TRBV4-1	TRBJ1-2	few	CASSQGQGIVDGYTF	TGCGCCAGCAGCCAAGGACAGGGGATTGTGGATGGCTACACCTTC
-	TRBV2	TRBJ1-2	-	CASSEDSPYGYTF	TGTGCCAGCAGTGAGGACAGTCCCTATGGCTACACCTTC
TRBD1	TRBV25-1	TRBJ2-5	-	CASSDPGQGQTQYF	TGTGCCAGCAGTGACCCGGGACAGGGACAGACCCAGTACTTC
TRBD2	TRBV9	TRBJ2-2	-	CASSVDLAGVYTGELFF	TGTGCCAGCAGCGTTGACCTAGCGGGGGTTTACACCGGGGAGCTGTTTTTT
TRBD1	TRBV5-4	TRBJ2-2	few	CASSLGQGVSTGELFF	TGTGCCAGCAGCTTGGGACAGGGGGTGAGCACCGGGGAGCTGTTTTTT
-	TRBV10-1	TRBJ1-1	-	CASQAGCITEAFF	TGCGCCAGCCAGGCAGGGTGTATCACTGAAGCTTTCTTT
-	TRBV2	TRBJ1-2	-	CASSELANYGYTF	TGTGCCAGCAGTGAACTAGCTAACTATGGCTACACCTTC
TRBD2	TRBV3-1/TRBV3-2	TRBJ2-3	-	CASSLGHTGGSDTQYF	TGTGCCAGCAGCCTCGGTCATACGGGGGGGTCGGATACGCAGTATTTT
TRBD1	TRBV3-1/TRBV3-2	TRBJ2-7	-	CASSPLGQGLHEQYF	TGTGCCAGCAGCCCATTGGGACAGGGTTTGCACGAGCAGTACTTC
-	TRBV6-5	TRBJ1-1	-	CASSYTGETEAFF	TGTGCCAGCAGTTATACGGGGGAAACTGAAGCTTTCTTT
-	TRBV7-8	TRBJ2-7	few	CASSLALSRSSYEQYF	TGTGCCAGCAGCTTAGCGTTGTCACGCAGCTCCTACGAGCAGTACTTC
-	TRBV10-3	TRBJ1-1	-	CAIRLQANTEAFF	TGTGCCATCAGACTACAGGCCAACACTGAAGCTTTCTTT
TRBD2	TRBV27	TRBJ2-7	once	CASSLSGLAVYEQYF	TGTGCCAGCAGTTTGTCCGGACTAGCGGTCTACGAGCAGTACTTC
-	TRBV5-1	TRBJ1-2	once	CASSLDQGQAMSTF	TGCGCCAGCAGCTTGGATCAGGGCCAAGCAATGTCCACCTTC
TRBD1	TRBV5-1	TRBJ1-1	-	CASSIQGESTEAFF	TGCGCCAGCAGCATACAGGGGGAGAGCACTGAAGCTTTCTTT
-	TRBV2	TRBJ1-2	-	CASSEQFGGYTF	TGTGCCAGCAGTGAACAGTTCGGGGGCTACACCTTC